The 24 T cell receptor beta chains below come from one sample, sequenced in a study of T cell changes during pregnancy in multiple sclerosis. Assay used: immunoSEQ multiplex PCR; TCRdb lists only in-frame clones, some missing. Of tens of thousands of clones listed, 91% were seen once; the top ten hold more than 1.5%. The sample in question was peripheral blood, obtained after pregnancy. The source of these receptors is a female donor in good health, enrolled as a control in a pregnancy study.

The rearrangement links TRBV27 to TRBJ2-7; maybe TRBD2 (5 bases). Between the trimmed V and J ends, which lost 4 bases and 5 bases, there was a span of 18 bases. CDR1 and CDR2 from the germline V gene are MNHEY and SMNVEV (reference sequence). The CDR3 extends over 15 amino acids. In nucleotides, the CDR3 is TGTGCCAGCAGTTCGAAATCTAAATCTAGCAACGAGCAGTACTTC. Protein sequence: CASSSKSKSSNEQYF.

The chain is built from TRBV27 and TRBJ2-5, with 11 bases lining up with TRBD2. This CDR3 is 15 amino acids long. In germline, CDR1 is MNHEY, CDR2 SMNVEV (reference sequence). V was clipped by 3 bases and J by 5 bases; unmatched bases: 5. CDR3 residues: CASSFGLAGGETQYF. In DNA form, the CDR3 reads TGTGCCAGCAGTTTCGGGCTAGCGGGGGGCGAGACCCAGTACTTC.

A single count supports this clone. The rearrangement links TRBV10-3 to TRBJ1-1; no clear D gene. Germline CDR1 and CDR2: ENHRY and SYGVKD. V gave up 0 bases and J gave up 0 bases, with 14 bases separating them. The CDR3 contains 17 residues. CDR3 amino acids: CAISESGGPLMNTEAFF. The CDR3 coding sequence is TGTGCCATCAGTGAGTCAGGAGGGCCTCTGATGAACACTGAAGCTTTCTTT.

The chain combines TRBV7-9 with TRBJ1-2; D remains ambiguous. This CDR3 comprises 18 residues. Germline assignment: CDR1 SEHNR and CDR2 FQNEAQ (reference sequence). Trimming stripped 1 base from V and 4 bases from J, with 22 bases between. This chain's CDR3 is CASSLVLVAAADVYGYTF. The CDR3 coding sequence is TGTGCCAGCAGCTTAGTATTGGTGGCCGCTGCCGATGTCTATGGCTACACCTTC.

The J gene is TRBJ2-3, the V gene TRBV7-3; perhaps TRBD1 as D (6 bases). Looked up from germline, CDR1 is SGHTA and CDR2 is FQGTGA. The CDR3 loop spans 13 amino acids. The V end was cut by 5 bases, the J end by 1 base, with 7 bases between. The CDR3 DNA follows: TGTGCCAGCAGCCCAGGGGGCACAGATACGCAGTATTTT. As protein: CASSPGGTDTQYF.

The gene calls are TRBV13 and TRBJ2-2, with TRBD1 identical over 8 bases. Trimming removed 0 bases from V and 3 bases from J; junction bases left unmatched: 6. The CDR3 runs to 17 residues. Germline V gives CDR1 PRHDT, CDR2 FYEKMQ (reference sequence). The CDR3 protein is CASSLGSNRGDTGELFF. DNA for the CDR3: TGTGCCAGCAGCTTAGGATCTAACAGGGGGGACACCGGGGAGCTGTTTTTT.

The V gene is TRBV29-1, the J gene TRBJ1-2, with TRBD1 matching 7 bases. From germline, CDR1 is SQVTM and CDR2 ANQGSEA. This CDR3 has 14 amino acids. V shed 6 bases and J 1 base; nucleotides not matched to a gene: 8. CDR3 residues: CSVFPGQINYGYTF. CDR3 nucleotides: TGCAGCGTCTTTCCGGGACAGATTAACTATGGCTACACCTTC.

The V and J genes are TRBV7-9 and TRBJ2-7, with D possibly TRBD1 on 7 matching bases. The germline CDR1 and CDR2 sequences are SEHNR and FQNEAQ (reference sequence). The length of the CDR3 is 19 residues. Between the trimmed V and J ends, which lost 2 bases and 3 bases, there was a span of 26 bases. The CDR3 reads CASSLFKSPSDRRGYEQYF. As DNA, the CDR3 is TGTGCCAGCAGCTTATTCAAGTCCCCATCGGACAGGAGGGGCTACGAGCAGTACTTC. Looking up the rest from reference TRBV7-9 and TRBJ2-7 gives the full variable domain: DTGVSQNPRHKITKRGQNVTFRCDPISEHNRLYWYRQTLGQGPEFLTYFQNEAQLEKSRLLSDRFSAERPKGSFSTLEIQRTEQGDSAMYLCASSLFKSPSDRRGYEQYFGPGTRLTVT.

The V call is TRBV11-3, the J call TRBJ2-7, with TRBD2 identical over 7 bases. The germline CDR1 and CDR2 sequences are SGHNT and YENEEA. V lost 0 bases to trimming and J lost 1 base; unmatched junction nucleotides: 12. CDR3 length: 18 amino acids. CDR3 residues: CASSLESEGGGGSYEQYF. The CDR3 region has the DNA TGTGCCAGCAGCTTAGAATCGGAGGGCGGCGGGGGTTCCTACGAGCAGTACTTC.

In its sample, this clone was seen once. The V gene is TRBV4-3, the J gene TRBJ2-3; TRBD2 matches 8 bases. The CDR3 contains 16 residues. Germline loops: CDR1 LGHNA, CDR2 YSLEER. The junction had 9 bases not matched to a gene; V was cut back by 0 bases and J by 7 bases. The CDR3 DNA follows: TGCGCCAGCAGCCAAGATCTGGCGGGGGGCTCTTATACGCAGTATTTT. Translating gives CASSQDLAGGSYTQYF.

The chain couples TRBV28 to TRBJ2-5; 9 bases align to TRBD2. Trimming took 5 bases from V and 1 from J; bases not matched to a gene: 2. This CDR3 is built from 14 residues. Germline assignment: CDR1 MDHEN and CDR2 SYDVKM. For the CDR3, the DNA is TGTGCCAGCAGTGAACTAGCGGGCCAAGAGACCCAGTACTTC. This codes for CASSELAGQETQYF.

This clone appeared once. The V and J genes are TRBV4-3 and TRBJ1-5; D remains ambiguous. Per the germline V gene, CDR1 is LGHNA and CDR2 is YSLEER. V lost 0 bases and J lost 1, with 10 bases in between. This CDR3 contains 16 residues. This CDR3 reads CASSQDGPPSNQPQHF. CDR3 bases: TGCGCCAGCAGCCAAGATGGCCCTCCCAGCAATCAGCCCCAGCATTTT.

The rearrangement links TRBV5-1 to TRBJ1-1, with 7 bases identical to TRBD1. J lost 0 bases, V lost 4 bases, and 3 bases had no gene match. The CDR3 sequence is 14 residues long. Germline V gene lookup returns CDR1 SGHRS and CDR2 YFSETQ. CDR3: CASSGDRLNTEAFF. CDR3 sequence (DNA): TGCGCCAGCAGCGGGGACAGATTGAACACTGAAGCTTTCTTT.

For the CDR3, the DNA is TGTGCCAGCACCGCACTAGCGGATCCCTACAATGAGCAGTTCTTC. It encodes CASTALADPYNEQFF. The gene calls are TRBV27 and TRBJ2-1; 8 nucleotides agree with TRBD2. The germline CDR1 and CDR2 sequences are MNHEY and SMNVEV (reference sequence). After removal of 7 bases from V and 2 bases from J, the junction contained 7 bases not matched to a gene. The CDR3 has 15 amino acids.

The J gene is TRBJ1-5, the V gene TRBV19, with D maybe TRBD1 (6 bases). V lost 8 bases and J lost 9, with 26 bases in between. The CDR3 is made up of 16 amino acids. CDR1 LNHDA and CDR2 SQIVND come from the germline V gene (reference sequence). DNA for the CDR3: TGTGCCAGTCGTGGTCATGACAGGCGAAGTGGAAGGCCCCAGCATTTT. It specifies CASRGHDRRSGRPQHF.

This clone was seen a single time. This sequence joins TRBV6-1 and TRBJ2-3; TRBD2 matches at 10 bases. The CDR3 runs 16 residues. From germline, CDR1 is MNHNS and CDR2 SASEGT. V gave up 4 bases and J gave up 6 bases; unmatched junction bases: 10. The CDR3 region is CASSAGSGGATDTQYF. Written as DNA, the CDR3 is TGTGCCAGCAGTGCGGGGAGCGGGGGGGCCACGGATACGCAGTATTTT.

This clone appeared a few times. The V and J genes are TRBV21-1 and TRBJ1-1. TRBV21-1 is listed as a pseudogene. This CDR3 has 14 amino acids. The CDR3 region is CASSGGKENTEAFF. In DNA form, the CDR3 reads TGTGCCAGCAGCGGGGGGAAGGAGAACACTGAAGCTTTCTTT.

The J gene is TRBJ1-5, the V gene TRBV5-6, with a weak D call TRBD1 (6 bases). Germline CDR1 reads SGHDT; CDR2 reads YYEEEE. With 0 bases removed from V and 3 bases from J, the gap between germline ends came to 7 bases. The CDR3 totals 14 residues. CDR3 residues: CASSLDRVNQPQHF. CDR3 in DNA: TGTGCCAGCAGCTTGGACAGGGTCAATCAGCCCCAGCATTTT.

CDR3 protein: CASSQIGLAGDEQFF. The CDR3 nucleotides are TGTGCCAGCAGTCAAATTGGGTTAGCTGGCGATGAGCAGTTCTTC. V and J are TRBV2 and TRBJ2-1, with D uncertain. With 5 bases removed from V and 8 bases from J, the gap between germline ends came to 19 bases. The CDR3 runs 15 residues. Germline CDR1 SNHLY, CDR2 FYNNEI.

V and J are TRBV7-6 and TRBJ2-1; D is undetermined. From germline, CDR1 is SGHVS and CDR2 FNYEAQ. Trimming shortened V by 1 base and J by 4 bases, and 8 bases separated the two germline ends. The CDR3 contains 14 residues. The CDR3 protein is CASSLGWAYNEQFF. For the CDR3, the DNA is TGTGCCAGCAGCTTAGGGTGGGCTTACAATGAGCAGTTCTTC.

This clone was counted once. The V and J genes are TRBV7-8 and TRBJ2-2; D is perhaps TRBD1 (6 bases). V lost 3 bases and J 0 bases, leaving 17 bases between the germline ends. In germline, CDR1 is SGHVS, CDR2 FQNEAQ. This CDR3 has 18 amino acids. The CDR3: CASSLGPGHLSNTGELFF. The CDR3 coding sequence is TGTGCCAGCAGCTTGGGTCCGGGACACCTATCGAACACCGGGGAGCTGTTTTTT.

The CDR3 DNA follows: TGTGCCAGCAGCTTAGTGGGGCACTCCTACGAGCAGTACTTC. Its translation is CASSLVGHSYEQYF. The V gene is TRBV7-2, the J gene TRBJ2-7; TRBD1 is a possible D gene (5 bases). Trimming stripped 1 base from V and 0 bases from J, with 7 bases between. The CDR3 contains 14 residues. Per germline, CDR1 SGHTA and CDR2 FQGNSA.

Regarding this clone: The sample contains more than one DNA sequence encoding this CDR3. The gene calls are TRBV7-3 and TRBJ1-6, with D hard to call. This CDR3 is 15 amino acids long. V gave up 2 bases and J gave up 0 bases, with 5 bases separating them. Germline V gene lookup returns CDR1 SGHTA and CDR2 FQGTGA. DNA of the CDR3: TGTGCCAGCAGCTTATTGAGCTCCTATAATTCACCCCTCCACTTT. Its protein product is CASSLLSSYNSPLHF.

This rearrangement joins TRBV7-2 to TRBJ1-2; TRBD1 matches at 9 bases. Trimming took 5 bases from V and 8 from J; bases not matched to a gene: 6. The length of the CDR3 is 13 residues. Looked up from germline, CDR1 is SGHTA and CDR2 is FQGNSA. The CDR3 DNA follows: TGTGCCAGCAGCCGGGACAGGGCTGAGGGCTACACCTTC. This gives the protein CASSRDRAEGYTF. Full variable domain (rest looked up from reference TRBV7-2 and TRBJ1-2): GAGVSQSPSNKVTEKGKDVELRCDPISGHTALYWYRQSLGQGLEFLIYFQGNSAPDKSGLPSDRFSAERTGGSVSTLTIQRTQQEDSAVYLCASSRDRAEGYTFGSGTRLTVV.